The T cell receptor beta chain described here comes from a study of blood T cell repertoires in COVID-19. The wider study: Spain, Italy and the United States supplied samples that represented acute and convalescent COVID-19.

TCRdb's table, derived via immunoSEQ multiplex PCR, lists solely in-frame clones and lacks some. The data contain about 120,000 clones, about nine tenths of them singletons. There are 13 residues in the CDR3. The TCR comes from a human donor with active COVID-19. The donor label of this sample is uncertain. Specimen: peripheral blood. The chain recombines TRBV21-1 with TRBJ1-2; whether TRBD1, the table's D call, matches the DNA was not checked. TRBV21-1 is reported as a pseudogene. Here the CDR3 reads CASSIEGVYGYTF. CDR3 DNA: TGTGCCAGCAGCATAGAGGGGGTCTATGGCTACACCTTC.